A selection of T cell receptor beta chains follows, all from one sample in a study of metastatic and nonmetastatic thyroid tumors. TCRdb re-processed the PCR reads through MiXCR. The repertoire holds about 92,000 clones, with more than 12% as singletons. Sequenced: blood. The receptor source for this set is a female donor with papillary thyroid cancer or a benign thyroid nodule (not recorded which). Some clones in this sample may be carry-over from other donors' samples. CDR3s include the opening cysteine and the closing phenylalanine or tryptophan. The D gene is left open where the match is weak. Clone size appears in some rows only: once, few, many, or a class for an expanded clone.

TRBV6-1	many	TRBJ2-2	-	CASRKSGRGDTGELFF	TGTGCCAGCAGAAAATCGGGACGGGGAGACACCGGGGAGCTGTTTTTT
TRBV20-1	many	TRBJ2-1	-	CSASSTGLPYNEQFF	TGCAGTGCTAGTTCCACAGGGCTACCCTACAATGAGCAGTTCTTC
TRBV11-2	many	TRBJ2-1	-	CASSDGRASRQFF	TGTGCCAGCAGCGATGGTCGGGCTTCAAGGCAGTTCTTC
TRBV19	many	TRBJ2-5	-	CATSVAAHPTQYF	TGTGCCACCAGCGTGGCAGCTCATCCGACCCAGTACTTC
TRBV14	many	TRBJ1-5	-	CASSLSGNQPQHF	TGTGCCAGCAGCCTGTCGGGGAATCAGCCCCAGCATTTT
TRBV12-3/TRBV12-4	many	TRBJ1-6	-	CASSLRPHNSPLHF	TGTGCCAGCAGTTTACGGCCCCATAATTCACCCCTCCACTTT
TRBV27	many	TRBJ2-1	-	CASSPLGKGSYNEQFF	TGTGCCAGCAGTCCCCTTGGTAAGGGCTCCTACAATGAGCAGTTCTTC
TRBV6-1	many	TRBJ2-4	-	CASSDNLNIQYF	TGTGCCAGCAGTGACAATCTAAACATTCAGTACTTC
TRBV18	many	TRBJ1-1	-	CASSPGPNTEAFF	TGTGCCAGCTCACCGGGACCGAACACTGAAGCTTTCTTT
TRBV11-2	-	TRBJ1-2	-	CASIPIQVADYGYTF	TGTGCCAGCATCCCGATCCAGGTGGCGGATTATGGCTACACCTTC
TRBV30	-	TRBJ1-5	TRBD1	CAWGAGQGNNQPQHF	TGTGCCTGGGGAGCGGGACAGGGCAACAATCAGCCCCAGCATTTT
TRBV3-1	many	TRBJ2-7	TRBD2	CASSHVGGGAAYEQYF	TGTGCCAGCAGCCACGTGGGCGGGGGGGCCGCGTACGAGCAGTACTTC
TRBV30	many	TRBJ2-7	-	CAWSYGYEQYF	TGTGCCTGGTCATACGGCTACGAGCAGTACTTC
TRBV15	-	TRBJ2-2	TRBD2	CATSRERSGTGLDSNTGELFF	TGTGCCACCAGCAGAGAGAGGAGCGGGACCGGACTTGACTCGAACACCGGGGAGCTGTTTTTT
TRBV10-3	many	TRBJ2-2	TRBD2	CAISATSGAEDTGELFF	TGTGCCATCAGTGCGACTAGCGGGGCGGAGGACACCGGGGAGCTGTTTTTT
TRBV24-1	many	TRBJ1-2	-	CATSDTGVGYGYTF	TGTGCCACCAGTGACACGGGGGTGGGCTATGGCTACACCTTC
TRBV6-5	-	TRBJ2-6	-	CASSYSLGAVSGANVLTF	TGTGCCAGCAGTTACTCCTTGGGAGCGGTGTCTGGGGCCAACGTCCTGACTTTC
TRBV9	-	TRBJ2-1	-	CASSVDNPNEQFF	TGTGCCAGCAGCGTAGACAATCCCAATGAGCAGTTCTTC
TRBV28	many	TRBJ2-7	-	CASSPHGPIFYEQYF	TGTGCCAGCAGCCCCCATGGCCCGATATTCTACGAGCAGTACTTC
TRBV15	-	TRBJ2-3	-	CATSINQGSDTQYF	TGTGCCACCAGCATAAACCAGGGTTCGGATACGCAGTATTTT
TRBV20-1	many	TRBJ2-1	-	CSAPPWSSYNEQFF	TGCAGTGCTCCTCCGTGGAGCTCCTACAATGAGCAGTTCTTC
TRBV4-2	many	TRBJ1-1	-	CASSQGFAPGKVDTEAFF	TGTGCCAGCAGCCAAGGTTTCGCACCGGGGAAGGTAGACACTGAAGCTTTCTTT
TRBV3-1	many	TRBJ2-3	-	CASSQGPHTQYF	TGTGCCAGCAGCCAAGGCCCGCATACGCAGTATTTT
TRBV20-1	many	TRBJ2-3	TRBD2	CSARDLALAGGYTQYF	TGCAGTGCTAGAGATCTGGCACTAGCGGGGGGTTATACGCAGTATTTT
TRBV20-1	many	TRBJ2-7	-	CSARFLSAYEQYF	TGCAGTGCTAGGTTTCTTTCGGCGTACGAGCAGTACTTC
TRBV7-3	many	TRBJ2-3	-	CASSYGDGIDTQYF	TGTGCCAGCAGCTACGGAGACGGAATAGATACGCAGTATTTT
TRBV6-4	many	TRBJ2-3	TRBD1	CASSDGTGGTDTQYF	TGTGCCAGCAGTGACGGGACAGGGGGCACAGATACGCAGTATTTT
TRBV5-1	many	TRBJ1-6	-	CASSTPGDASPLHF	TGCGCCAGCAGCACCCCAGGTGATGCTTCACCCCTCCACTTT
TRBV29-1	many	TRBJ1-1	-	CSVSPGATEAFF	TGCAGCGTAAGTCCGGGGGCGACTGAAGCTTTCTTT
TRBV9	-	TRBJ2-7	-	CASSVGVGSYEQYF	TGTGCCAGCAGCGTAGGGGTAGGTTCGTACGAGCAGTACTTC